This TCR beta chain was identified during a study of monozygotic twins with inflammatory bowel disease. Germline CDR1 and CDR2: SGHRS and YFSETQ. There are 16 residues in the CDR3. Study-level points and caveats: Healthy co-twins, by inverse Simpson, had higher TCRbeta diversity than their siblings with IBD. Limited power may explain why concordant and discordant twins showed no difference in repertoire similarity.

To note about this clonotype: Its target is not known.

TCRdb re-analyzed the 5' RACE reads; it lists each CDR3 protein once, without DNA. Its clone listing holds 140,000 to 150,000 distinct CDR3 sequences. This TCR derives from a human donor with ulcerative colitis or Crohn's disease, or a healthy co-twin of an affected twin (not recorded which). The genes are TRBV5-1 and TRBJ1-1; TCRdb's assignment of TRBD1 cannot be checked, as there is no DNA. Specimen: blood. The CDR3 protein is CASSHHTGGANTEAFF. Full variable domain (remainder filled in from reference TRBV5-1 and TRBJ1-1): KAGVTQTPRYLIKTRGQQVTLSCSPISGHRSVSWYQQTPGQGLQFLFEYFSETQRNKGNFPGRFSGRQFSNSRSEMNVSTLELGDSALYLCASSHHTGGANTEAFFGQGTRLTVV.